What follows describes a single T cell receptor beta chain. Its antigen is not identified. This entry belongs to a study of monozygotic twins with inflammatory bowel disease. CDR1 and CDR2 (germline): SGHAT, FQDESV (reference sequence). This CDR3 comprises 15 residues. Reanalyzing the 5' RACE reads, TCRdb keeps one entry per CDR3 protein, without DNA. Its table records hundreds of thousands of distinct CDR3 sequences. Study results and limitations: People with IBD had fewer clonotypes in common with others than healthy twins did, especially with disease activity. IBD patients carried less diverse TCRbeta repertoires (inverse Simpson) than healthy co-twins.

The template was total RNA from whole blood, with no T cell sorting. The TCR sequence derives from a human donor with ulcerative colitis or Crohn's disease, or a healthy co-twin of an affected twin (not recorded which). This rearrangement joins TRBV11-1 to TRBJ2-7; TCRdb's D call, TRBD2, is unchecked because there is no DNA. Sample: blood. CDR3 loop: CASSFRTSGNYEQYF. The full variable domain, completed using reference TRBV11-1 and TRBJ2-7, is EAEVAQSPRYKITEKSQAVAFWCDPISGHATLYWYRQILGQGPELLVQFQDESVVDDSQLPKDRFSAERLKGVDSTLKIQPAELGDSAMYLCASSFRTSGNYEQYFGPGTRLTVT.